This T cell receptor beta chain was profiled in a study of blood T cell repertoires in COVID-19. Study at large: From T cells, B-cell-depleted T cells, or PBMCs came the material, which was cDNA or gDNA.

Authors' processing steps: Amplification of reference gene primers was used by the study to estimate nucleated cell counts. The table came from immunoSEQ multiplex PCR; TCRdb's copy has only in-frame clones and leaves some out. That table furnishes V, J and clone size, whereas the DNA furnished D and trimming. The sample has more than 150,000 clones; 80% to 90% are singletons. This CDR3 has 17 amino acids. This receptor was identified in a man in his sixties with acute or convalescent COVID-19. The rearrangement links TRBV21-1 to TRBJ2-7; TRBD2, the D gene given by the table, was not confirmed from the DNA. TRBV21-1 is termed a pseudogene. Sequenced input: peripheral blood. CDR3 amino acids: CASSSRTSGGSSYEQYF. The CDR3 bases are TGTGCCAGCAGCTCTCGGACTAGCGGGGGGAGCTCCTACGAGCAGTACTTC.